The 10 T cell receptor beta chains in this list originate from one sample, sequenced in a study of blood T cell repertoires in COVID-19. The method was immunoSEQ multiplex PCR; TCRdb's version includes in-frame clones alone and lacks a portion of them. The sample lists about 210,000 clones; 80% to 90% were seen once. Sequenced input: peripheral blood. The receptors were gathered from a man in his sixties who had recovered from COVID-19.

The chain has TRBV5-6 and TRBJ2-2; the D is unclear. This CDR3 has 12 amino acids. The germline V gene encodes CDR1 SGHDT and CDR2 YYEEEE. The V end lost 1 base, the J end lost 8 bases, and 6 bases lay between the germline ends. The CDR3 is CASSLIRGELFF. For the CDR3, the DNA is TGTGCCAGCAGCTTGATCCGTGGGGAGCTGTTTTTT.

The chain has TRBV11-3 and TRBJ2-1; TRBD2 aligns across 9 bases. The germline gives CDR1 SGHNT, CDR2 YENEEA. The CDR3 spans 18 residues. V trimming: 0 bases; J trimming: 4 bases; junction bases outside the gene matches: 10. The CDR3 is CASSLDHGGTSSYNEQFF. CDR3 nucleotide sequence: TGTGCCAGCAGCTTAGATCATGGGGGGACTAGCTCTTACAATGAGCAGTTCTTC.

The CDR3 loop reads CAWSNTGEEPTF. The CDR3 DNA follows: TGTGCCTGGAGTAATACAGGGGAGGAACCCACCTTC. The V gene is TRBV30, the J gene TRBJ1-2; the match to TRBD1 covers 7 bases. Losses at the gene ends were 2 bases for V and 13 bases for J; bases not matched to a gene: 10. The germline CDR1 and CDR2 sequences are GTSNPN and SVGIG (reference sequence). CDR3 length equals 12 residues.

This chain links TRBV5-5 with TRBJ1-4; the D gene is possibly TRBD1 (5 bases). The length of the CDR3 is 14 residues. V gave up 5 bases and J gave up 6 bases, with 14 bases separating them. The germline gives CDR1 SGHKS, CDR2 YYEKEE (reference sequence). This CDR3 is CASRLSWGDEKLFF. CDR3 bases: TGTGCCAGCAGGTTGTCGTGGGGGGATGAAAAACTGTTTTTT.

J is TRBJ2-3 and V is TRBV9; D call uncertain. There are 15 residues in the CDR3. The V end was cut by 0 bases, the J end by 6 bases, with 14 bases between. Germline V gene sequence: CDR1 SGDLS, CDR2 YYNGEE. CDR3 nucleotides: TGTGCCAGCAGCGTAGTGGATAGCTCCGGGGATACGCAGTATTTT. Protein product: CASSVVDSSGDTQYF.

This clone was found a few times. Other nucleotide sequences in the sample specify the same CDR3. Here the CDR3 reads CASSELSGTEAFF. The CDR3 nucleotides are TGTGCCAGCAGTGAACTTTCGGGGACTGAAGCTTTCTTT. The chain combines TRBV6-1 with TRBJ1-1; D remains ambiguous. The CDR3 length is 13 residues. V was clipped by 2 bases and J by 5 bases, with 9 bases between them. Looked up from germline, CDR1 is MNHNS and CDR2 is SASEGT.

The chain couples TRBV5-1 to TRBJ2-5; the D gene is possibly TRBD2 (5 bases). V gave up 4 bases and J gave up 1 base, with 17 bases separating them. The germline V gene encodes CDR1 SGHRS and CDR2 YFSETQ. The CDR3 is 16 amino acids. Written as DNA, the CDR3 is TGCGCCAGCAGCGGGAGATCGGGCACCCCCCAAGAGACCCAGTACTTC. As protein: CASSGRSGTPQETQYF.

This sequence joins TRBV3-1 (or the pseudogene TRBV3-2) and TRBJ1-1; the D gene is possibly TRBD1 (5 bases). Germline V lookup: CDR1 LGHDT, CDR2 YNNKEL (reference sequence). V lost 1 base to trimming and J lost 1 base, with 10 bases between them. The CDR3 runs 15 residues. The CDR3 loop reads CASSQGGRANTEAFF. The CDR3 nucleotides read TGTGCCAGCAGCCAAGGGGGCAGGGCGAACACTGAAGCTTTCTTT.

In nucleotides, the CDR3 is TGTGCCAGTAGTTCCGGGGACACAGGCAATGAGCAGTTCTTC. It is translated as CASSSGDTGNEQFF. The chain recombines TRBV7-7 with TRBJ2-1, with D perhaps TRBD1 (6 bases). Germline loops: CDR1 SSHAT, CDR2 FNYEAQ (reference sequence). This CDR3 is built from 14 residues. Trimming stripped 9 bases from V and 6 bases from J, with 18 bases between.

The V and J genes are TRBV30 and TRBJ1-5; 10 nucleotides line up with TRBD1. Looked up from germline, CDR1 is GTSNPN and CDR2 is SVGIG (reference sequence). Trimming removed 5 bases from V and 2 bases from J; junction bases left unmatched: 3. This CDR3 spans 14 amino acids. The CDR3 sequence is CAWGGTGGNQPQHF. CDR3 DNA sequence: TGTGCCTGGGGCGGGACAGGGGGCAATCAGCCCCAGCATTTT.